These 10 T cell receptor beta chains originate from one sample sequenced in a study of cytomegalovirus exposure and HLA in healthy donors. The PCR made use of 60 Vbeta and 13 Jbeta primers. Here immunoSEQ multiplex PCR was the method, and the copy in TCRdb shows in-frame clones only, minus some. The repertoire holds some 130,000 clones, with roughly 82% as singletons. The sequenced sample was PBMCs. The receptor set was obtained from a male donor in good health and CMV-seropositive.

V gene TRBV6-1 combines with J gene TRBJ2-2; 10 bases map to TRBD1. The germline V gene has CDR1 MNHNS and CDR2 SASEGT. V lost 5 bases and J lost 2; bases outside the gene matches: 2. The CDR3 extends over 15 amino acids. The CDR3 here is CASSWDRGNTGELFF. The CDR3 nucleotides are TGTGCCAGCAGTTGGGACAGGGGTAACACCGGGGAGCTGTTTTTT.

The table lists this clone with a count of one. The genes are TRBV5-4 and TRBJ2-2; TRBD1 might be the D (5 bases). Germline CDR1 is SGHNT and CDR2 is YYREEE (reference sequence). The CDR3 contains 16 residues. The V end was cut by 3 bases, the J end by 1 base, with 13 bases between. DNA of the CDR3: TGTGCCAGCAGCTGGGGCCCAGGGCTGAACACCGGGGAGCTGTTTTTT. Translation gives CASSWGPGLNTGELFF.

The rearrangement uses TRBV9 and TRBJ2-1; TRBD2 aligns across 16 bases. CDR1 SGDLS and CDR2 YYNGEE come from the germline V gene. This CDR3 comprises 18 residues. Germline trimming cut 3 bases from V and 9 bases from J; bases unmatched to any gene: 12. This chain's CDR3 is CASSGGLAGGPRLGEQFF. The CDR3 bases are TGTGCCAGCAGCGGGGGACTAGCGGGAGGGCCTCGATTAGGTGAGCAGTTCTTC.

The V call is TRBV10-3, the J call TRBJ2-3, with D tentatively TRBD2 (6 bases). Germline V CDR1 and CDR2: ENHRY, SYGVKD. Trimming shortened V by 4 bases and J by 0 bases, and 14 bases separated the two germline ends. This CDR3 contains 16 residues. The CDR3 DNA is TGTGCCATCAGTGGGTTGGCGGCGGGGAGCACAGATACGCAGTATTTT. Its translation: CAISGLAAGSTDTQYF.

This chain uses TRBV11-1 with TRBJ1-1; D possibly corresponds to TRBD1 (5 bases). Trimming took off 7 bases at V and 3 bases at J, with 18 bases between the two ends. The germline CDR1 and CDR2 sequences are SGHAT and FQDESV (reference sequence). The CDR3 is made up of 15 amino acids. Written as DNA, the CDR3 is TGTGCCAGCACCCCGAACGACGGGGGGGACACTGAAGCTTTCTTT. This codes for CASTPNDGGDTEAFF. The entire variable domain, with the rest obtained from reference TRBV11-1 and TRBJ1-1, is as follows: EAEVAQSPRYKITEKSQAVAFWCDPISGHATLYWYRQILGQGPELLVQFQDESVVDDSQLPKDRFSAERLKGVDSTLKIQPAELGDSAMYLCASTPNDGGDTEAFFGQGTRLTVV.

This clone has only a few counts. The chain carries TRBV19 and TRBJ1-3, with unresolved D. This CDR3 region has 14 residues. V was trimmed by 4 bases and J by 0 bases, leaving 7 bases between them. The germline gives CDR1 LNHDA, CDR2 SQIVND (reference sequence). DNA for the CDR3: TGTGCCAGTAGTACCATCCACTCTGGAAACACCATATATTTT. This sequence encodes CASSTIHSGNTIYF.

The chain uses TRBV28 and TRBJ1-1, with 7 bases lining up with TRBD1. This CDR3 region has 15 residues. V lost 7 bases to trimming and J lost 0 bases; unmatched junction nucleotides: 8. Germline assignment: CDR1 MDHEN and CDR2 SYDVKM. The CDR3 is CASITGDFMNTEAFF. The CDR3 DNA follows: TGTGCCAGCATTACAGGGGACTTCATGAACACTGAAGCTTTCTTT.

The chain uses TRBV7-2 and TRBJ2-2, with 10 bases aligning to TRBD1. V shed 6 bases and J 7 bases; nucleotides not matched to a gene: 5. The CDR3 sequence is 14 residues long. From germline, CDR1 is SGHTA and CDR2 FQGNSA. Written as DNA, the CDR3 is TGTGCCAGCAGACGGGACAGGGGAAACGGGGAGCTGTTTTTT. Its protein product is CASRRDRGNGELFF.

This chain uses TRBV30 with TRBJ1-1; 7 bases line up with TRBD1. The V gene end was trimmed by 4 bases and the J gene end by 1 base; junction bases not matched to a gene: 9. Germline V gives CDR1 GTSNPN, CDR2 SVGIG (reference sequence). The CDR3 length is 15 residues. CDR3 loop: CAWTGTVGWNTEAFF. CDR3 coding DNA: TGTGCCTGGACCGGGACAGTGGGGTGGAACACTGAAGCTTTCTTT.

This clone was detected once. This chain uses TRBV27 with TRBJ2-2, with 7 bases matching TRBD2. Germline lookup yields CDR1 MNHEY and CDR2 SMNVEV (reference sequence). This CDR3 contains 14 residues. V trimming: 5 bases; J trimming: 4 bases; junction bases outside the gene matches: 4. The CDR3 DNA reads TGTGCCAGCAGTCCCTGGGAGGGCACCGGGGAGCTGTTTTTT. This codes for CASSPWEGTGELFF.